This T cell receptor (beta chain) was found in a study of human T cells and chemical hapten exposure. The CDR3 covers 14 residues. The V gene's germline CDR1 is ENHRY and CDR2 SYGVKD. Trimming left V 0 bases short and J 2 bases short, with 8 bases between. General observations from the study: Higher patch test scores went with higher counts of PT1 expanded TCRs.

Concerning this clonotype: The target antigen is unknown.

TCRdb independently ran MiXCR on the RACE reads; one entry per CDR3 protein. The data show tens of thousands of distinct CDR3 sequences, with around a tenth seen just once and roughly 1.6% held by the top ten. Time point of the sample: patch test 2, 6 weeks after DPC sensitization. Treatment of the sample: therapeutic diphenylcyclopropenone sensitization with weekly scalp DPC. At patch-test visits, sampling came before the patch test. The origin of this receptor is a man aged 18-30 years with alopecia areata. Some clones in this sample may be carry-over from other donors' samples. The specimen comprised whole blood, sampled in connection with sensitization to the hapten diphenylcyclopropenone (DPC). This rearrangement joins TRBV10-3 to TRBJ2-7; D not certain. This chain's CDR3 is CAISESPEAYEQYF. The CDR3 coding sequence is TGTGCCATCAGTGAGTCTCCAGAGGCCTACGAGCAGTACTTC.